This T cell receptor (beta chain) was captured in a study of blood T cell repertoires in COVID-19. This clone appeared a single time. The assay was immunoSEQ multiplex PCR, and TCRdb's table has in-frame clones only and misses some. The repertoire holds under 55,000 clones, with 84% as singletons. The receptor was derived from a man in his fifties or sixties with acute or convalescent COVID-19. What was sequenced was peripheral blood.

The CDR3 region is CASSPRGGSESLHF. The CDR3 region has the DNA TGTGCCAGCAGCCCGCGGGGCGGGTCCGAGTCCCTCCACTTT. This chain uses TRBV7-9 with TRBJ1-6; TRBD1 might be the D (5 bases). The length of the CDR3 is 14 residues. Germline loops: CDR1 SEHNR, CDR2 FQNEAQ (reference sequence). With 5 bases removed from V and 14 bases from J, the gap between germline ends came to 19 bases.